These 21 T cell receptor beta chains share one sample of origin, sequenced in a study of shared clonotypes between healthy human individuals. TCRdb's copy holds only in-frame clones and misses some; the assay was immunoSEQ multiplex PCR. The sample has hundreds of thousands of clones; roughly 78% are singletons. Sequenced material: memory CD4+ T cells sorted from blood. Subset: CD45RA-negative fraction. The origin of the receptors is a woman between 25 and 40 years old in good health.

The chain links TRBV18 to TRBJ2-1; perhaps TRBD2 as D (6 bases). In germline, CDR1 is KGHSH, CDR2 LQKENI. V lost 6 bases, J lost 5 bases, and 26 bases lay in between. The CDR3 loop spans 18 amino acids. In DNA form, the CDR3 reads TGTGCCAGCTCGCCAACTCTAGCGCCCGATCTACTGCACAATGAGCAGTTCTTC. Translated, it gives CASSPTLAPDLLHNEQFF.

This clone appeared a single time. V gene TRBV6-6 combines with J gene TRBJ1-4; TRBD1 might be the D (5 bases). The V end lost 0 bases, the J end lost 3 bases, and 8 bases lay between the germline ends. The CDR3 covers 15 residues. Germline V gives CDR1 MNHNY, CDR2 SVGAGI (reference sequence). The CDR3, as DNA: TGTGCCAGCAGTTACTCGATAGGGGCTAATGAAAAACTGTTTTTT. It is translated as CASSYSIGANEKLFF.

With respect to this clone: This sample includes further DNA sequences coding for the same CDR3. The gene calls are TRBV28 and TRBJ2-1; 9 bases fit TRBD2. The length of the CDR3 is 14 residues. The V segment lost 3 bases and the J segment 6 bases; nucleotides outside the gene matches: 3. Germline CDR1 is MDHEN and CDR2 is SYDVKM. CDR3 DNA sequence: TGTGCCAGCAGTTTGCTAGCGGGACGCAATGAGCAGTTCTTC. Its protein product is CASSLLAGRNEQFF.

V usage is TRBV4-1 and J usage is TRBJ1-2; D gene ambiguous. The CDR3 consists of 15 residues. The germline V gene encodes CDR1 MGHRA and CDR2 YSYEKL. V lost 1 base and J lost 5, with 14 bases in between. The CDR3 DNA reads TGCGCCAGCAGCCAAGGGGGAGGATTTCGGTATGGCTACACCTTC. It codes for CASSQGGGFRYGYTF.

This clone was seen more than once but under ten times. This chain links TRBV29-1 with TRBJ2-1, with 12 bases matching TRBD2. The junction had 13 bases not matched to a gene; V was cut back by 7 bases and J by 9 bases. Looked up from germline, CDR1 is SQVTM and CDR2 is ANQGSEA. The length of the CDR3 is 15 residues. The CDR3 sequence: CSARPVASGRAEQFF. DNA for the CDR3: TGCAGCGCCCGACCTGTGGCTAGCGGGAGGGCTGAGCAGTTCTTC.

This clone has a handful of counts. As DNA, the CDR3 is TGTGCCAGCAGCCTTCGACAGGGGCCAGACGACGATGAGCAGTTCTTC. Encoded protein: CASSLRQGPDDDEQFF. V is TRBV9 and J is TRBJ2-1; TRBD1 matches 8 bases. The germline CDR1 and CDR2 sequences are SGDLS and YYNGEE. This CDR3 contains 16 residues. V was pared by 4 bases and J by 8 bases, with 14 bases of the junction left unmatched.

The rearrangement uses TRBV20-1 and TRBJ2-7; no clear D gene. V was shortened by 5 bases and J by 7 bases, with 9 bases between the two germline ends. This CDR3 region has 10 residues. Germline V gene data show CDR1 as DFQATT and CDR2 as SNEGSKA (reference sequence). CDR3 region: CSALSGEQYF. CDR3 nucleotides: TGCAGTGCTCTATCTGGGGAGCAGTACTTC.

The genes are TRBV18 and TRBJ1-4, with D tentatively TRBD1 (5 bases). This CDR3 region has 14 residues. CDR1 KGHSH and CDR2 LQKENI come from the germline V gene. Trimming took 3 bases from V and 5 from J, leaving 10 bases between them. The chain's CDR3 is CASSPRGENEKLFF. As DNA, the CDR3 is TGTGCCAGCTCACCGAGAGGGGAGAATGAAAAACTGTTTTTT.

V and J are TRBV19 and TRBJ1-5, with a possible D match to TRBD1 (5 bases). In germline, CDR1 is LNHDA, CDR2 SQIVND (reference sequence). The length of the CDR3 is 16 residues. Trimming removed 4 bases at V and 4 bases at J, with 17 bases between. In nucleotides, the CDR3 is TGTGCCAGTAGTAACGGCCAGGGCGCTAGGAATCAGCCCCAGCATTTT. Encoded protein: CASSNGQGARNQPQHF.

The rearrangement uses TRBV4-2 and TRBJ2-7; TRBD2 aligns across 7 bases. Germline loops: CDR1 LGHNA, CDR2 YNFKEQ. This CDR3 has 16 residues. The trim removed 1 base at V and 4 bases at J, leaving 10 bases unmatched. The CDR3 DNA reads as TGTGCCAGCAGCCAAGGGGTGGCGGGAGCAGTTTACGAGCAGTACTTC. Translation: CASSQGVAGAVYEQYF.

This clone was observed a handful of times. CDR3 nucleotide sequence: TGTGCCAGCAGTGAGGGTGCGGGAGGGGGGAGTGAGCAGTTCTTC. This sequence encodes CASSEGAGGGSEQFF. The chain couples TRBV6-4 to TRBJ2-1; TRBD2 agrees at 9 bases. The CDR3 contains 15 residues. Germline V gene sequence: CDR1 MRHNA, CDR2 SNTAGT. With V trimmed by 3 bases and J by 9 bases, 9 bases remained unmatched.

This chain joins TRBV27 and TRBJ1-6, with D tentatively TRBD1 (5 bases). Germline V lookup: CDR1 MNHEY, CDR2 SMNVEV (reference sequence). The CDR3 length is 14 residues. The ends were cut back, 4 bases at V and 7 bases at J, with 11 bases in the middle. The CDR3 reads CASSSGRLNSPLHF. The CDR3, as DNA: TGTGCCAGCAGTTCGGGACGGCTAAATTCACCCCTCCACTTT.

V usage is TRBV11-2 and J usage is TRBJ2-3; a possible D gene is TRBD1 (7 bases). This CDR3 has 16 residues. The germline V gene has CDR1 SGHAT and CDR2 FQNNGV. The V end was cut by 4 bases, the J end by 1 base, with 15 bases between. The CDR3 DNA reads TGTGCCAGCAGCTCCCATACAGGGGAGGGCACAGATACGCAGTATTTT. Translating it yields CASSSHTGEGTDTQYF.

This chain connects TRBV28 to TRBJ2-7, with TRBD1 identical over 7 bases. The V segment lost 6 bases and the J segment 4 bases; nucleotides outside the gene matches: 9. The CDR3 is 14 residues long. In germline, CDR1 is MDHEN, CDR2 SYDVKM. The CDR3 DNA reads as TGTGCCAGCAGACCGCCGGGACAGAAATACGAGCAGTACTTC. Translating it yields CASRPPGQKYEQYF.

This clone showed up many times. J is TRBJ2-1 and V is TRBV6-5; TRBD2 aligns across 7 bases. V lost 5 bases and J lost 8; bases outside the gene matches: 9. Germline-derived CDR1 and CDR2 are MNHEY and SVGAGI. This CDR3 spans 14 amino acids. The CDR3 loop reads CASSRTRRFDEQFF. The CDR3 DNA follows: TGTGCCAGCAGTCGGACTAGACGTTTTGATGAGCAGTTCTTC.

The CDR3, as DNA: TGTGCCAGCAGCTTGGTTTCCGGAAAAGAGACCCAGTACTTC. Translating gives CASSLVSGKETQYF. The V and J genes are TRBV5-5 and TRBJ2-5; D uncertain. The V end was cut by 0 bases, the J end by 3 bases, with 9 bases between. Germline V gives CDR1 SGHKS, CDR2 YYEKEE (reference sequence). The CDR3 runs to 14 residues.

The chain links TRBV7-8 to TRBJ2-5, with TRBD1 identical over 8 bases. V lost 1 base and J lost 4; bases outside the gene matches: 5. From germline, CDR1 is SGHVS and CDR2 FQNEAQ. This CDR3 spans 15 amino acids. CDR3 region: CASSLGVGQGETQYF. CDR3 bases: TGTGCCAGCAGCTTAGGCGTCGGACAGGGAGAGACCCAGTACTTC.

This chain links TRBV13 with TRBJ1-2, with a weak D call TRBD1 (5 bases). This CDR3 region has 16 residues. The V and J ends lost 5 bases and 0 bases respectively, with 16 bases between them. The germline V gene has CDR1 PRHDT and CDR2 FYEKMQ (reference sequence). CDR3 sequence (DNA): TGTGCCAGCAGCCACTCCCGACAGATAGCTAACTATGGCTACACCTTC. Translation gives CASSHSRQIANYGYTF. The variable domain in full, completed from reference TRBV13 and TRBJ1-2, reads AAGVIQSPRHLIKEKRETATLKCYPIPRHDTVYWYQQGPGQDPQFLISFYEKMQSDKGSIPDRFSAQQFSDYHSELNMSSLELGDSALYFCASSHSRQIANYGYTFGSGTRLTVV.

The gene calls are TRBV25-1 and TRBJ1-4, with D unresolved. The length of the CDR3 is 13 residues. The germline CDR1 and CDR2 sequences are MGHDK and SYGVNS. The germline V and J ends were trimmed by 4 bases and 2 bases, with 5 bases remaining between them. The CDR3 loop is CASSGSTNEKLFF. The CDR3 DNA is TGTGCCAGCAGTGGTTCTACTAATGAAAAACTGTTTTTT.

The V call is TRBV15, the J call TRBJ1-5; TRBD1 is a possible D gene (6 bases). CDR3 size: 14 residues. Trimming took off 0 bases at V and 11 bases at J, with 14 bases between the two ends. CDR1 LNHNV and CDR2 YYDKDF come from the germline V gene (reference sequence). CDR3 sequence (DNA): TGTGCCACCAGCAGAGATCTGATAGGACAGTCCCAGCATTTT. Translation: CATSRDLIGQSQHF.

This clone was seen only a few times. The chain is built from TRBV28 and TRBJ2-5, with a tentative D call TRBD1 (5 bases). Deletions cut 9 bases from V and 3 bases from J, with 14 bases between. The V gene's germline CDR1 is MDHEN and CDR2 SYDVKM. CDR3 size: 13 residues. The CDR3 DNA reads TGTGCCAGTACTACGACAGCTGAAGAGACCCAGTACTTC. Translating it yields CASTTTAEETQYF.